The subject of this entry is one TCR beta chain. Its antigen is unknown. At one end the junction does not follow the germline gene, possibly because of a read error. The authors took blood RNA from unsorted whole blood and also extracted germline DNA. This sample was taken from a study of tumor-infiltrating lymphocytes in primary liver carcinoma. Findings and caveats of the study: Tumors carried a top-250-clone fraction significantly exceeding that of blood (p = 0.039).

The CDR3 consists of 17 residues. Germline V lookup: CDR1 DFQATT, CDR2 SNEGSKA (reference sequence). Synthesis of TCR beta cDNA was carried out from around 540 ng total RNA with a constant-region primer. Slightly modified ARM-PCR served as the procedure for the TCR beta libraries. These libraries came from three rounds of nested multiplex PCR. Investigators reported that the first two PCR rounds, at 10 cycles each, used TRBV1-TRBV30 forward primers with a C-beta reverse primer. TCRdb independently ran MiXCR on the multiplex PCR reads; one entry per CDR3 protein. The sample holds some 320,000 distinct CDR3 sequences, 60% to 80% seen once.

The TCR sequence derives from a man between 40 and 49 years old with primary liver carcinoma and hepatitis B virus infection. Sequencing was performed on peripheral blood. J is TRBJ2-1 and V is TRBV20-1; 11 bases map to TRBD2. The CDR3 bases are TGCAGTGCCAATGCGTTCAGACTAGCGGGGTCCTACAATGGGCAGTTCTTC. This codes for CSANAFRLAGSYNGQFF.